This T cell receptor beta chain was documented in a study of response to subunit inactivated influenza vaccine. From the RT-PCR reads, TCRdb called clonotypes with MiXCR, one entry per CDR3 protein. The data hold more than 450,000 distinct CDR3 sequences, with 6.5% to 8% observed a single time. CDR1 and CDR2 (germline): LGHNA, YSLEER. Trimming removed 4 bases from V and 5 bases from J; junction bases left unmatched: 11. This CDR3 has 16 residues. Study results and limitations: Authors suggested each seasonal influenza vaccination recruits few new T cells.

This clonotype was detected only a few times. Its antigen is undetermined. This clonotype originated in a man between 50 and 75 years old who received an inactivated influenza vaccine. The chain combines TRBV4-3 with TRBJ2-3; TRBD1 aligns across 8 bases. The specimen was PBMCs from blood, collected around 25 months after vaccination. The CDR3 reads CASSLERTGFGDTQYF. The CDR3 DNA follows: TGCGCCAGCAGCCTCGAAAGGACAGGGTTTGGAGATACGCAGTATTTT.